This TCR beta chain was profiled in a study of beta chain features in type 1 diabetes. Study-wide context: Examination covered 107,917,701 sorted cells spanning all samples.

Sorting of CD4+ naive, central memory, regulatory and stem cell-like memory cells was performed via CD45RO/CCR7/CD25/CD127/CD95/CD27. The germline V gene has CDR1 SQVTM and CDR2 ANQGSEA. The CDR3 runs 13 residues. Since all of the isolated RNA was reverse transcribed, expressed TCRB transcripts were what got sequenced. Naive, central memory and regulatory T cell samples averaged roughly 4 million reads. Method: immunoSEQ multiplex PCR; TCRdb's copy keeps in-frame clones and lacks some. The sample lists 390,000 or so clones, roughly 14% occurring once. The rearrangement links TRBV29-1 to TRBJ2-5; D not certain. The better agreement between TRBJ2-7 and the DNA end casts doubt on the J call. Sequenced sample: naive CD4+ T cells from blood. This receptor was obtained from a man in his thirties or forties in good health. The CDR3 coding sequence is TGCAGCGTTGAAGCGGACGATTCCTACGAGCAGTACTTC. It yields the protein CSVEADDSYEQYF.